This TCR beta chain stems from a study of blood T cell repertoires in COVID-19. Assay used: immunoSEQ multiplex PCR; TCRdb lists only in-frame clones, some missing. The data contain about 190,000 clones, around 82% of them singletons. The CDR3 covers 15 residues. CDR1 is MDHEN, CDR2 SYDVKM, per germline. The V segment lost 2 bases and the J segment 0 bases; nucleotides outside the gene matches: 3. This receptor was taken from a woman in her forties or fifties with acute COVID-19. The sequenced sample was PBMCs or T cells enriched from blood (not recorded which). The rearrangement uses TRBV28 and TRBJ1-2; the match to TRBD1 covers 7 bases. CDR3 protein: CASSLSRGANYGYTF. As DNA, the CDR3 is TGTGCCAGCAGTTTAAGCAGGGGGGCTAACTATGGCTACACCTTC.